This is a list of T cell receptor beta chains from one sample in a study of T cell repertoires in aging, cancer and after chemotherapy. TCRdb processed the multiplex PCR reads anew with MiXCR; each CDR3 protein has one entry. Altogether 3,000 to 4,000 distinct CDR3 sequences are present, about 31% being singletons, with the ten largest covering 22%. Sequencing was performed on blood. These receptors all stem from a human donor with a solid tumor. Both conserved end residues are part of each CDR3. The order of the fields is V gene, CDR3 protein.

V: TRBV12-3/TRBV12-4
CDR3: CASLYFLAGEADTQYF

V: TRBV7-9
CDR3: CASSLSPGGPYGYTF

V: TRBV6-5
CDR3: CASSSTGFYGYTF

V: TRBV5-5
CDR3: CASSQRQGLNTEAFF

V: TRBV15
CDR3: CATSRERQGKTQYF

V: TRBV30
CDR3: CAWTGRAGSPLHF

V: TRBV6-5
CDR3: CASRDSGNYGYTF

V: TRBV19
CDR3: CASSIISFGNEQFF

V: TRBV19
CDR3: CASSIDRGGYGYTF

V: TRBV10-2
CDR3: CATLSGGNYGYTF

V: TRBV29-1
CDR3: CSVDGALGANVLTF

V: TRBV5-4
CDR3: CASRSGSRAGGPDTQYF

V: TRBV11-2
CDR3: CASSSRDSYGYTF

V: TRBV30
CDR3: CAWSAIQGNQETQYF

V: TRBV18
CDR3: CASSDDGHEQYF

V: TRBV12-3/TRBV12-4
CDR3: CASSWDSEFYGYTF

V: TRBV6-1
CDR3: CASSEGPGVGAPDTQYF

V: TRBV13
CDR3: CASSFLLGVTEAFF